This T cell receptor beta chain was sequenced for a study of blood T cell repertoires in COVID-19. Overall study context: Collection of acute and convalescent COVID-19 samples took place in the United States, Italy and Spain. PBMCs, B-cell-depleted T cells, or T cells provided the cDNA or gDNA that made up the material.

In the authors' workflow: Amplification of reference gene primers provided the estimated nucleated cell counts. Produced via immunoSEQ multiplex PCR; TCRdb's table is partial and in-frame only. That table supplies the V and J calls and clone size; D and trimming were determined from the DNA. The top ten hold nearly 0.9% of the sample, which has approximately 110,000 clones, about 90% seen once. Germline V gene lookup returns CDR1 DFQATT and CDR2 SNEGSKA (reference sequence). The CDR3 is made up of 12 amino acids. Trimming removed 3 bases at V and 7 bases at J, with 12 bases between. The material sequenced was peripheral blood. The gene calls are TRBV20-1 and TRBJ1-1, with unresolved D. This clonotype originated in a woman aged 45-59 years with active or convalescent COVID-19. The DNA of the CDR3 is TGCAGTGCTAGTATTGCGAGTCGTGAAGCTTTCTTT. Translation: CSASIASREAFF.